Each of the 3 T cell receptor beta chains below was sequenced from the same sample in a study of T cell repertoires in cytomegalovirus infection. TCRdb analysed the reads with MiXCR anew, one entry per CDR3 protein. The profile shows approximately 500,000 distinct CDR3 sequences, approximately 15% of them singletons. The material sequenced was CD8+ T cells from PBMCs. These receptors were collected from a human donor in good health (CMV status not recorded). Some clones in this sample may be carry-over from other donors' samples.

Worth noting for this clonotype: The junction departs from the called germline gene at one end, perhaps through a read error. The CDR3 DNA is TGCAGTGCTAGAGATTGGCGGGGGGGCCGTCAGTTGGATACGCCGTATTTT. Amino acids: CSARDWRGGRQLDTPYF. The chain uses TRBV20-1 and TRBJ2-3, with 9 bases that match TRBD2. This CDR3 spans 17 amino acids. Germline CDR1 and CDR2: DFQATT and SNEGSKA (reference sequence).

In its sample, this clonotype was seen a few times. This chain connects TRBV27 to TRBJ2-7; 8 bases agree with TRBD1. Germline V gene lookup returns CDR1 MNHEY and CDR2 SMNVEV (reference sequence). The CDR3 has 16 residues. V was clipped by 4 bases and J by 1 base; unmatched bases: 9. CDR3 in amino acids: CASSSFQGAESYEQYF. CDR3 nucleotides: TGTGCCAGCAGTTCGTTTCAGGGGGCGGAGTCCTACGAGCAGTACTTC.

The V and J genes are TRBV7-3 and TRBJ1-2, with TRBD1 matching 7 bases. The ends lost 5 bases at V and 3 bases at J; junction bases unmatched: 6. The CDR3 totals 14 residues. Per germline, CDR1 SGHTA and CDR2 FQGTGA. CDR3 protein: CASSPQGGDYGYTF. CDR3 in DNA: TGTGCCAGCAGCCCCCAGGGGGGAGACTATGGCTACACCTTC.